The present entry profiles one T cell receptor beta chain with its context. Its matching antigen is unknown. V was pared by 0 bases and J by 7 bases, with 7 bases between. CDR3 size: 14 residues. The V gene's germline CDR1 is MNHNY and CDR2 SVGAGI (reference sequence). This record belongs to a study of cytomegalovirus exposure and HLA in healthy donors. Overall study: Earlier, 150 million to 200 million T cells were analyzed, and 117 million unique TCR beta sequences were found among them. In an early release, HLA-typed donors contributed 80 million to 95 million unique TCR sequences.

PCR employed 60 Vbeta and 13 Jbeta primers. The assay was immunoSEQ multiplex PCR, and TCRdb's table has in-frame clones only and misses some. The table has roughly 220,000 clones, roughly 70% seen once; the top ten hold 1.8%. The study, taken as a whole, reports: Presence/absence comparisons presumed near-even sequencing depth among donors. The CMV antigen specificity of a few CMV-associated chains was confirmed through in vitro analysis.

Source material: PBMCs. The chain joins TRBV6-6 to TRBJ1-6; D unresolved. This receptor was identified in a woman between 25 and 40 years old in good health and CMV-seronegative. The CDR3 is CASSYSTGNSPLHF. The CDR3 coding sequence is TGTGCCAGCAGTTACTCCACCGGGAATTCACCCCTCCACTTT.